These 20 T cell receptor beta chains came from one sample sequenced in a study of blood T cell repertoires in COVID-19. The protocol was immunoSEQ multiplex PCR, while the TCRdb copy is restricted to in-frame clones and leaves out a portion. The table has about 300,000 clones, approximately 88% seen once. The sequenced material came from peripheral blood. These receptors all come from a woman in her twenties or thirties with COVID-19, enrolled during active disease.

J is TRBJ1-2 and V is TRBV6-5, with a tentative D call TRBD1 (5 bases). V shed 2 bases and J shed 0 bases, with 10 bases lying between them. This CDR3 is 15 amino acids long. CDR1 MNHEY and CDR2 SVGAGI come from the germline V gene. The CDR3 DNA sequence: TGTGCCAGCAGTTACCAGGGAATCTCTAACTATGGCTACACCTTC. It codes for CASSYQGISNYGYTF.

The gene calls are TRBV5-6 and TRBJ1-2, with TRBD1 as a possible D gene (5 bases). Germline CDR1 and CDR2: SGHDT and YYEEEE. This CDR3 has 19 residues. Trimming left V 2 bases short and J 0 bases short, with 23 bases between. CDR3 sequence: CASSLYGGESSAPNYGYTF. For the CDR3, the DNA is TGTGCCAGCAGCTTATATGGGGGGGAGTCCTCAGCTCCTAACTATGGCTACACCTTC. Full variable domain (rest looked up from reference TRBV5-6 and TRBJ1-2): DAGVTQSPTHLIKTRGQQVTLRCSPKSGHDTVSWYQQALGQGPQFIFQYYEEEERQRGNFPDRFSGHQFPNYSSELNVNALLLGDSALYLCASSLYGGESSAPNYGYTFGSGTRLTVV.

The gene calls are TRBV19 and TRBJ2-1; 8 nucleotides align to TRBD2. Looked up from germline, CDR1 is LNHDA and CDR2 is SQIVND (reference sequence). The junction had 7 bases not matched to a gene; V was cut back by 5 bases and J by 7 bases. This CDR3 has 14 amino acids. The DNA for the CDR3 is TGTGCCAGTAGTTTTTCACTAGCGGTGAATGAGCAGTTCTTC. Translating gives CASSFSLAVNEQFF.

The gene calls are TRBV11-2 and TRBJ1-1; unclear D gene. This CDR3 has 13 residues. V lost 3 bases and J lost 4, with 9 bases in between. The germline gives CDR1 SGHAT, CDR2 FQNNGV. The CDR3 DNA reads as TGTGCCAGCAGCTTCGGGGTGGGCACTGAAGCTTTCTTT. Translated: CASSFGVGTEAFF.

The J gene is TRBJ1-2, the V gene TRBV4-3; no clear D. CDR1 and CDR2 from the germline V gene are LGHNA and YSLEER. The CDR3 spans 15 residues. V shed 1 base and J shed 4 bases, with 13 bases lying between them. This chain's CDR3 is CASSQGDEGSYGYTF. CDR3 DNA: TGCGCCAGCAGCCAAGGCGATGAAGGGAGCTATGGCTACACCTTC.

V gene TRBV4-1 combines with J gene TRBJ1-6; no clear D gene. The CDR3 length is 16 residues. V was pared by 1 base and J by 6 bases, with 13 bases between. Germline assignment: CDR1 MGHRA and CDR2 YSYEKL. For the CDR3, the DNA is TGCGCCAGCAGCCAAGTTCCCCCCTCGGGTAATTCACCCCTCCACTTT. Its protein is CASSQVPPSGNSPLHF.

This clone was detected only a few times. The chain uses TRBV4-1 and TRBJ2-5; tentative D call: TRBD2 (6 bases). The length of the CDR3 is 14 residues. V lost 3 bases to trimming and J lost 3 bases, with 11 bases between them. Germline V gene lookup returns CDR1 MGHRA and CDR2 YSYEKL. CDR3 nucleotide sequence: TGCGCCAGCAGCCAGACTAGGGGAGAAGAGACCCAGTACTTC. Its protein product is CASSQTRGEETQYF.

This clone has just a few counts. V usage is TRBV11-3 and J usage is TRBJ1-6; a weak D match, TRBD1 (5 bases). V was trimmed by 5 bases and J by 0 bases, leaving 14 bases between them. The CDR3 sequence is 17 residues long. Looked up from germline, CDR1 is SGHNT and CDR2 is YENEEA. The CDR3 reads CASSPGTGGSYNSPLHF. The DNA of the CDR3 is TGTGCCAGCAGCCCGGGGACGGGGGGCTCCTATAATTCACCCCTCCACTTT.

DNA of the CDR3: TGCGCCAGCAGCTCGACAGGGCAACGAGAAAAACTGTTTTTT. This gives the protein CASSSTGQREKLFF. The chain recombines TRBV5-1 with TRBJ1-4; 7 nucleotides align to TRBD1. Germline values: CDR1 SGHRS, CDR2 YFSETQ. After removal of 3 bases from V and 8 bases from J, the junction contained 7 bases not matched to a gene. The CDR3 runs to 14 residues.

The CDR3 here is CASSPITGSLEKLFF. The CDR3 DNA sequence: TGTGCCAGCAGCCCGATAACAGGGAGCCTTGAAAAACTGTTTTTT. The rearrangement joins TRBV7-9 to TRBJ1-4; possible D gene TRBD1, 6 bases. The germline V and J ends were trimmed by 5 bases and 7 bases, with 17 bases remaining between them. The CDR3 length is 15 residues. The germline V gene encodes CDR1 SEHNR and CDR2 FQNEAQ (reference sequence).

For the CDR3, the DNA is TGTGCCAGCAGCTTACTCGGGGTGATAGACGAGCAGTACTTC. It specifies CASSLLGVIDEQYF. This sequence joins TRBV5-8 and TRBJ2-7, with D possibly being TRBD2 (5 bases). With 2 bases removed from V and 5 bases from J, the gap between germline ends came to 14 bases. Germline CDR1 SGHTS, CDR2 YDEGEE. The CDR3 consists of 14 residues.

The chain combines TRBV6-1 with TRBJ2-5, with 7 bases that match TRBD1. V lost 5 bases to trimming and J lost 5 bases; unmatched junction nucleotides: 11. The CDR3 length is 15 residues. The V gene's germline CDR1 is MNHNS and CDR2 SASEGT. The chain's CDR3 is CASSTNRGLGETQYF. The CDR3 DNA is TGTGCCAGCAGTACGAACAGGGGCTTGGGGGAGACCCAGTACTTC.

The gene calls are TRBV29-1 and TRBJ1-1; 7 bases fit TRBD1. J gave up 10 bases and V 6 bases, and 17 bases lay outside the gene matches. The CDR3 loop spans 14 amino acids. Germline V lookup: CDR1 SQVTM, CDR2 ANQGSEA. The CDR3 sequence: CSVLPWDRGIGAFF. CDR3 DNA sequence: TGCAGCGTCCTACCCTGGGACAGAGGAATAGGAGCTTTCTTT.

This rearrangement joins TRBV28 to TRBJ1-2; D ambiguous. CDR1 is MDHEN, CDR2 SYDVKM, per germline. Trimming cost V 3 bases and J 9 bases, with 11 bases left between them. The CDR3 is made up of 12 amino acids. DNA of the CDR3: TGTGCCAGCAGTTTTAGTCTGAATAGCTACACCTTC. Protein product: CASSFSLNSYTF.

In DNA form, the CDR3 reads TGCGCCAGCAGCTTGGGGGCCGGGACAGGGATCAATCAGCCCCAGCATTTT. Its translation is CASSLGAGTGINQPQHF. The V gene is TRBV5-1, the J gene TRBJ1-5; the match to TRBD1 covers 9 bases. The V segment lost 0 bases and the J segment 3 bases; nucleotides outside the gene matches: 7. Germline V lookup: CDR1 SGHRS, CDR2 YFSETQ. The CDR3 totals 17 residues. The variable domain in full, with the rest retrieved from reference TRBV5-1 and TRBJ1-5, is KAGVTQTPRYLIKTRGQQVTLSCSPISGHRSVSWYQQTPGQGLQFLFEYFSETQRNKGNFPGRFSGRQFSNSRSEMNVSTLELGDSALYLCASSLGAGTGINQPQHFGDGTRLSIL.

The CDR3 is CASSFMRGTDTQYF. The CDR3 DNA reads as TGCGCCAGCAGCTTTATGCGGGGGACAGATACGCAGTATTTT. The V and J genes are TRBV5-1 and TRBJ2-3; 7 nucleotides align to TRBD2. Germline CDR1 reads SGHRS; CDR2 reads YFSETQ. The trim removed 2 bases at V and 3 bases at J, leaving 3 bases unmatched. The CDR3 sequence is 14 residues long.

The V call is TRBV7-6, the J call TRBJ1-4; 11 bases fit TRBD1. J was trimmed by 6 bases and V by 0 bases; bases with no gene match: 3. From germline, CDR1 is SGHVS and CDR2 FNYEAQ. The CDR3 sequence is 16 residues long. CDR3 amino acids: CASSLAGTGGYEKLFF. CDR3 DNA: TGTGCCAGCAGCTTAGCGGGGACAGGGGGTTATGAAAAACTGTTTTTT.

The V and J genes are TRBV29-1 and TRBJ2-2; no clear D. The germline V and J ends were trimmed by 4 bases and 0 bases, with 6 bases remaining between them. The CDR3 has 13 amino acids. Germline CDR1 is SQVTM and CDR2 is ANQGSEA. The CDR3: CSVVWPNTGELFF. CDR3 in DNA: TGCAGCGTTGTATGGCCGAACACCGGGGAGCTGTTTTTT.

This rearrangement joins TRBV6-6 to TRBJ1-5; weak D call: TRBD1 (6 bases). This CDR3 is built from 15 residues. Germline V gene data show CDR1 as MNHNY and CDR2 as SVGAGI (reference sequence). The V end was cut by 5 bases, the J end by 7 bases, with 18 bases between. Here the CDR3 DNA reads TGTGCCAGCAGTCACCCATCCAGGGGTGGGCAGCCCCAGCATTTT. Residues: CASSHPSRGGQPQHF.

This rearrangement joins TRBV6-1 to TRBJ2-7, with 11 bases that match TRBD1. In germline, CDR1 is MNHNS, CDR2 SASEGT. V was pared by 4 bases and J by 3 bases, with 8 bases of the junction left unmatched. This CDR3 spans 16 amino acids. As DNA, the CDR3 is TGTGCCAGCAGTGCCTGGACAGGGGGCAAAAACTACGAGCAGTACTTC. Residues: CASSAWTGGKNYEQYF.